The 32 T cell receptor beta chains given below trace back to one sample, sequenced in a study of shared clonotypes between healthy human individuals (dated by TCRdb to 2019 to 2021). The method was the immunoSEQ multiplex PCR assay. This immuneACCESS table, as held by TCRdb, lists in-frame sequences with V and J called but not all clones. Of the missing ones, under half trace to an unresolved V gene in checked studies; the others have no known cause. This sample lists 980,000 or so clones; 60% to 85% were detected once. The ten largest make up approximately 1.5% of the sample. Sequenced: memory CD4+ T cells sorted from blood. The sample's cell subset or site, from its label and the paper: CD45RA-negative fraction. These receptors were taken from a man between 18 and 35 years old in good health.

The rearrangement joins TRBV7-9 to TRBJ1-2; TRBD1 agrees at 7 bases. Germline assignment: CDR1 SEHNR and CDR2 FQNEAQ (reference sequence). The trim removed 8 bases at V and 0 bases at J, leaving 0 bases unmatched. CDR3 length: 12 residues. The CDR3 sequence: CASGQANYGYTF. CDR3 coding DNA: TGTGCCAGCGGACAGGCTAACTATGGCTACACCTTC.

The chain has TRBV9 and TRBJ2-1; D is tentatively TRBD1 or TRBD2 (5 bases each). The CDR3 consists of 15 residues. V lost 1 base to trimming and J lost 5 bases, with 13 bases between them. From germline, CDR1 is SGDLS and CDR2 YYNGEE. Here the CDR3 DNA reads TGTGCCAGCAGCGTAACTTCTGGGACCCACAATGAGCAGTTCTTC. This encodes CASSVTSGTHNEQFF.

The rearrangement links TRBV27 to TRBJ2-5; the match to TRBD2 covers 8 bases. This CDR3 has 17 residues. The V segment lost 6 bases and the J segment 5 bases; nucleotides outside the gene matches: 17. The germline V gene encodes CDR1 MNHEY and CDR2 SMNVEV (reference sequence). The CDR3 region has the DNA TGTGCCAGCAGAACATCCGGGACTAGACGAGACCGGGAGACCCAGTACTTC. It is translated as CASRTSGTRRDRETQYF.

This clone was detected a few times. The chain employs TRBV11-3 and TRBJ2-2; a weak D match, TRBD2 (5 bases). Trimming took 4 bases from V and 5 from J, leaving 17 bases between them. The CDR3 has 16 amino acids. CDR1 SGHNT and CDR2 YENEEA come from the germline V gene. In DNA, the CDR3 is TGTGCCAGCAGCTCCCACGAGGGATCGAGGACCGGGGAGCTGTTTTTT. Amino acids: CASSSHEGSRTGELFF.

The chain couples TRBV6-6 to TRBJ1-1, with unresolved D. CDR1 and CDR2 from the germline V gene are MNHNY and SVGAGI (reference sequence). This CDR3 has 14 amino acids. Trimming stripped 2 bases from V and 1 base from J, with 8 bases between. CDR3 in DNA: TGTGCCAGCAGTTACCGCCCGGGGAACACTGAAGCTTTCTTT. As protein: CASSYRPGNTEAFF.

The CDR3, as DNA: TGTGCCACTAGAAAACAGGGGGCCACCGGGGAGCTGTTTTTT. This sequence encodes CATRKQGATGELFF. The chain uses TRBV15 and TRBJ2-2, with 9 bases identical to TRBD1. The CDR3 sequence is 14 residues long. Germline V gene sequence: CDR1 LNHNV, CDR2 YYDKDF (reference sequence). J gave up 4 bases and V 9 bases, and 6 bases lay outside the gene matches.

V and J are TRBV11-2 and TRBJ2-1; D uncertain. This CDR3 spans 13 amino acids. The V and J ends lost 0 bases and 9 bases respectively, with 9 bases between them. Per germline, CDR1 SGHAT and CDR2 FQNNGV. The CDR3 sequence: CASSLDGLGEQFF. The CDR3 DNA reads TGTGCCAGCAGCTTAGACGGCCTGGGTGAGCAGTTCTTC. The full variable domain, rest sourced from reference TRBV11-2 and TRBJ2-1, is EAGVAQSPRYKIIEKRQSVAFWCNPISGHATLYWYQQILGQGPKLLIQFQNNGVVDDSQLPKDRFSAERLKGVDSTLKIQPAKLEDSAVYLCASSLDGLGEQFFGPGTRLTVL.

The chain recombines TRBV30 with TRBJ1-6, with D unclear. Trimming stripped 4 bases from V and 10 bases from J, with 17 bases between. In germline, CDR1 is GTSNPN, CDR2 SVGIG (reference sequence). The CDR3 sequence is 14 residues long. The CDR3 sequence: CAWTAGELGSPLHF. The CDR3 DNA follows: TGTGCCTGGACGGCAGGAGAACTCGGATCACCCCTCCACTTT. Full variable domain (remainder filled in from reference TRBV30 and TRBJ1-6): SQTIHQWPATLVQPVGSPLSLECTVEGTSNPNLYWYRQAAGRGLQLLFYSVGIGQISSEVPQNLSASRPQDRQFILSSKKLLLSDSGFYLCAWTAGELGSPLHFGNGTRLTVT.

A remark on this clone: The same CDR3 is also encoded by other DNA sequences in this sample. The CDR3 spells CASSLVSGQETQYF. As DNA, the CDR3 is TGTGCCAGCAGCTTGGTCTCAGGCCAGGAGACCCAGTACTTC. V usage is TRBV5-6 and J usage is TRBJ2-5; no firm D call. The CDR3 totals 14 residues. Trimming cost V 0 bases and J 5 bases, with 11 bases left between them. The germline CDR1 and CDR2 sequences are SGHDT and YYEEEE.

This chain uses TRBV5-4 with TRBJ1-4; TRBD1 agrees at 10 bases. The V gene's germline CDR1 is SGHNT and CDR2 YYREEE (reference sequence). CDR3 length: 15 residues. Losses at the gene ends were 4 bases for V and 7 bases for J; bases not matched to a gene: 7. The CDR3 loop reads CASSPAGTGAEKLFF. Here the CDR3 DNA reads TGTGCCAGCAGCCCGGCCGGGACAGGGGCTGAAAAACTGTTTTTT.

The J gene is TRBJ1-2, the V gene TRBV18; 8 positions agree with TRBD1. V was clipped by 1 base and J by 4 bases; unmatched bases: 8. The germline V gene has CDR1 KGHSH and CDR2 LQKENI. CDR3 length equals 16 residues. CDR3 in amino acids: CASSPRADRGAYGYTF. The CDR3 nucleotides are TGTGCCAGCTCACCACGGGCCGACAGGGGCGCCTATGGCTACACCTTC.

The gene calls are TRBV11-2 and TRBJ2-3; tentative D call: TRBD2 (6 bases). This CDR3 spans 12 amino acids. Germline assignment: CDR1 SGHAT and CDR2 FQNNGV. V dropped 3 bases and J dropped 5 bases, with 6 bases sitting between them. The CDR3 DNA reads TGTGCCAGCAGCTTCGGGGGAGATACGCAGTATTTT. The encoded protein is CASSFGGDTQYF.

This chain joins TRBV2 and TRBJ2-1; 8 positions match TRBD2. Trimming took 6 bases from V and 6 from J; bases not matched to a gene: 10. This CDR3 is built from 15 residues. Germline CDR1 and CDR2: SNHLY and FYNNEI. CDR3 sequence (DNA): TGTGCCAGCAGATCGGGGTTGGCGGGGGGCAATGAGCAGTTCTTC. Translated: CASRSGLAGGNEQFF. The full variable domain, rest sourced from reference TRBV2 and TRBJ2-1, is EPEVTQTPSHQVTQMGQEVILRCVPISNHLYFYWYRQILGQKVEFLVSFYNNEISEKSEIFDDQFSVERPDGSNFTLKIRSTKLEDSAMYFCASRSGLAGGNEQFFGPGTRLTVL.

The V gene is TRBV30, the J gene TRBJ1-3; 7 bases line up with TRBD1. From germline, CDR1 is GTSNPN and CDR2 SVGIG (reference sequence). This CDR3 is built from 14 residues. V lost 3 bases, J lost 1 base, and 3 bases stayed unmatched. This CDR3 is CAWSPTGSGNTIYF. CDR3 nucleotides: TGTGCCTGGAGCCCGACAGGGTCTGGAAACACCATATATTTT.

The chain joins TRBV7-2 to TRBJ2-1, with 7 bases identical to TRBD2. Germline trimming cut 5 bases from V and 9 bases from J; bases unmatched to any gene: 7. The CDR3 is 13 amino acids. Germline assignment: CDR1 SGHTA and CDR2 FQGNSA. Written as DNA, the CDR3 is TGTGCCAGCAGCCCTCGACTAGCCGGTGAGCAGTTCTTC. Its translation: CASSPRLAGEQFF.

Concerning this clone: The same CDR3 also results from other DNA sequences found in this sample. This sequence joins TRBV5-1 and TRBJ1-2; D unresolved. Between the trimmed V and J ends, which lost 3 bases and 8 bases, there was a span of 11 bases. Germline CDR1 is SGHRS and CDR2 is YFSETQ. The CDR3 extends over 12 amino acids. CDR3 loop: CASSSSLSGYTF. CDR3 coding DNA: TGCGCCAGCAGCTCAAGTCTCTCGGGCTACACCTTC.

This clone was counted once. A junction end diverges from the germline sequence, so it may reflect a read error. The J gene is TRBJ2-7, the V gene TRBV5-8, with TRBD1 identical over 7 bases. Germline V lookup: CDR1 SGHTS, CDR2 YDEGEE. The CDR3 has 12 residues. In nucleotides, the CDR3 is TGTGCCAGCAGCCGAGACAGGGATTATCCACTCTTC. It is translated as CASSRDRDYPLF.

This clone was seen once. This chain uses TRBV7-6 with TRBJ2-7; TRBD1 is a possible D gene (6 bases). The germline V gene encodes CDR1 SGHVS and CDR2 FNYEAQ. Between the trimmed V and J ends, which lost 5 bases and 1 base, there was a span of 12 bases. The length of the CDR3 is 14 residues. DNA for the CDR3: TGTGCCAGCAGCCGAACCGGGACATCCTACGAGCAGTACTTC. It codes for CASSRTGTSYEQYF.

The V gene is TRBV30, the J gene TRBJ2-3; 8 bases align to TRBD2. The CDR3 covers 15 residues. Per the germline V gene, CDR1 is GTSNPN and CDR2 is SVGIG (reference sequence). J was trimmed by 4 bases and V by 0 bases; bases with no gene match: 6. For the CDR3, the DNA is TGTGCCTGGAGTGTATTACTAGCGGAAGCAGATACGCAGTATTTT. Its protein is CAWSVLLAEADTQYF.

The V gene is TRBV9, the J gene TRBJ2-2; D possibly corresponds to TRBD2 (5 bases). CDR1 and CDR2 from the germline V gene are SGDLS and YYNGEE. The V end lost 4 bases, the J end lost 6 bases, and 16 bases lay between the germline ends. The CDR3 length is 15 residues. The CDR3 reads CASSSSGRVPGELFF. The CDR3 DNA reads TGTGCCAGCAGCTCATCCGGGCGGGTTCCCGGGGAGCTGTTTTTT. The full variable domain, completed using reference TRBV9 and TRBJ2-2, is DSGVTQTPKHLITATGQRVTLRCSPRSGDLSVYWYQQSLDQGLQFLIQYYNGEERAKGNILERFSAQQFPDLHSELNLSSLELGDSALYFCASSSSGRVPGELFFGEGSRLTVL.

Regarding this clone: Other DNA variants within this sample encode the same CDR3. The chain has TRBV19 and TRBJ1-1; D call uncertain. Trimming removed 6 bases from V and 0 bases from J, with 8 bases in between. Germline CDR1 LNHDA, CDR2 SQIVND (reference sequence). The CDR3 is made up of 13 amino acids. CDR3 DNA sequence: TGTGCCAGTAGCGACACCTTGAACACTGAAGCTTTCTTT. This encodes CASSDTLNTEAFF.

The V call is TRBV5-1, the J call TRBJ1-2; no reliable D call. V shed 0 bases and J shed 8 bases, with 14 bases lying between them. The CDR3 extends over 14 amino acids. Germline V gives CDR1 SGHRS, CDR2 YFSETQ. Here the CDR3 reads CASSLESPQGGYTF. The CDR3 DNA reads TGCGCCAGCAGCTTGGAGTCGCCCCAAGGGGGCTACACCTTC.

This clone appeared once. This chain links TRBV5-6 with TRBJ1-4; no firm D call. The ends were cut back, 2 bases at V and 5 bases at J, with 10 bases in the middle. This CDR3 comprises 14 residues. The germline V gene encodes CDR1 SGHDT and CDR2 YYEEEE. CDR3 DNA sequence: TGTGCCAGCAGCTTTTTTGTGCAGAATGAAAAACTGTTTTTT. Its protein product is CASSFFVQNEKLFF. The whole variable domain, remainder taken from reference TRBV5-6 and TRBJ1-4, is DAGVTQSPTHLIKTRGQQVTLRCSPKSGHDTVSWYQQALGQGPQFIFQYYEEEERQRGNFPDRFSGHQFPNYSSELNVNALLLGDSALYLCASSFFVQNEKLFFGSGTQLSVL.

This clone was recorded once. The genes are TRBV20-1 and TRBJ2-4; D is uncertain. CDR1 and CDR2 from the germline V gene are DFQATT and SNEGSKA (reference sequence). The length of the CDR3 is 11 residues. Trimming cost V 4 bases and J 10 bases, with 11 bases left between them. The CDR3 sequence is CSANLGPIQYF. The CDR3 DNA follows: TGCAGTGCTAATCTTGGACCTATTCAGTACTTC.

This rearrangement joins TRBV6-6 to TRBJ2-3; tentative D call: TRBD1 (5 bases). This CDR3 region has 15 residues. V lost 0 bases and J lost 5, with 12 bases in between. Germline CDR1 reads MNHNY; CDR2 reads SVGAGI (reference sequence). The CDR3 DNA reads TGTGCCAGCAGTTACTCTAGGCAGGGTGTAGATACGCAGTATTTT. Translating it yields CASSYSRQGVDTQYF.

The chain is built from TRBV5-5 and TRBJ2-1, with D hard to call. Per the germline V gene, CDR1 is SGHKS and CDR2 is YYEKEE (reference sequence). V was pared by 3 bases and J by 0 bases, with 22 bases between. This CDR3 has 19 amino acids. The CDR3 nucleotides read TGTGCCAGCAGCTCCGAGATTGGCAGAACCTTTGGCTCCTACAATGAGCAGTTCTTC. The encoded protein is CASSSEIGRTFGSYNEQFF.

The V call is TRBV7-9, the J call TRBJ1-1; TRBD1 aligns across 8 bases. Trimming took 2 bases from V and 3 from J; bases not matched to a gene: 2. The length of the CDR3 is 14 residues. In germline, CDR1 is SEHNR, CDR2 FQNEAQ (reference sequence). The CDR3 DNA sequence: TGTGCCAGCAGCTTACAGGGGGCCGACACTGAAGCTTTCTTT. This encodes CASSLQGADTEAFF.

This clone was recorded only once. The chain has TRBV6-1 and TRBJ1-4; 9 nucleotides match TRBD1. Trimming took 6 bases from V and 7 from J; bases not matched to a gene: 6. This CDR3 contains 14 residues. Germline loops: CDR1 MNHNS, CDR2 SASEGT. This CDR3 is CASRAGTGSEKLFF. The DNA of the CDR3 is TGTGCCAGCAGGGCCGGGACAGGGAGTGAAAAACTGTTTTTT.

This chain links TRBV10-1 with TRBJ1-5, with D possibly TRBD1 on 6 matching bases. The CDR3 has 18 residues. Trimming took off 8 bases at V and 0 bases at J, with 23 bases between the two ends. Germline loops: CDR1 WNHNN, CDR2 SYGVQD (reference sequence). CDR3 in DNA: TGCGCCAGCCTAATTAAAACCGACAGGAAAAATAGCAATCAGCCCCAGCATTTT. Translation: CASLIKTDRKNSNQPQHF.

The rearrangement links TRBV5-6 to TRBJ2-1; maybe TRBD1 (6 bases). Trimming pared 4 bases from V and 4 bases from J, leaving 15 bases between. This CDR3 is built from 15 residues. Germline CDR1 and CDR2: SGHDT and YYEEEE. Written as DNA, the CDR3 is TGTGCCAGCAGCCTTTTCCGACAGGTGTACAATGAGCAGTTCTTC. This codes for CASSLFRQVYNEQFF.

This clone was detected only a few times. The V call is TRBV18, the J call TRBJ1-1; D is uncertain. The CDR3 spans 12 residues. CDR1 and CDR2 from the germline V gene are KGHSH and LQKENI. The V end lost 3 bases, the J end lost 10 bases, and 12 bases lay between the germline ends. The CDR3 spells CASSPAGKGAFF. In DNA form, the CDR3 reads TGTGCCAGCTCACCCGCGGGAAAGGGAGCTTTCTTT. Drawing the rest from reference TRBV18 and TRBJ1-1, the complete variable domain is NAGVMQNPRHLVRRRGQEARLRCSPMKGHSHVYWYRQLPEEGLKFMVYLQKENIIDESGMPKERFSAEFPKEGPSILRIQQVVRGDSAAYFCASSPAGKGAFFGQGTRLTVV.

Written as DNA, the CDR3 is TGTGCCAGCAGCTTAGGCGGACAGGCCCGTAATGAAAAACTGTTTTTT. It is translated as CASSLGGQARNEKLFF. This chain uses TRBV7-9 with TRBJ1-4, with TRBD1 matching 7 bases. V dropped 1 base and J dropped 4; count of bases not matched to a gene: 6. This CDR3 comprises 16 residues. Germline assignment: CDR1 SEHNR and CDR2 FQNEAQ (reference sequence).